This T cell receptor (beta chain) emerged from a study of CD8+ T cells in alopecia areata (dated by TCRdb to the late 2010s). For the wider study: Treated patients were enrolled in an open-label pilot trial of oral tofacitinib at 5 to 10 mg twice daily for moderate-to-severe alopecia areata. Patients stayed on tofacitinib for 6 to 18 months and then had 6 months of follow-up off drug so that delayed response and recurrence could be assessed. The study used high-throughput TCRbeta sequencing to examine T cell clonal expansion in alopecia areata, in both the C3H/HeJ mouse model and human patients. Scalp tissue and sorted CD4+ and CD8+ peripheral blood T cells from patchy and totalis/universalis alopecia areata patients and from healthy controls were covered by human TCRbeta sequencing. Biopsies were taken from tofacitinib-treated patients at baseline and at 4 and 24 weeks of treatment, and a later scalp biopsy was taken in several of the tofacitinib-treated patients. Scalp clonality was compared across normal scalp (n=4), patchy alopecia areata scalp (n=8), and alopecia totalis/universalis scalp (n=8). RNA was obtained with the PAXgene miRNA kit for fixed scalp, the miRNeasy kit for PBMCs, and the RNeasy kit for mouse skin. Amplification of TCRbeta CDR3 regions was done by immunoSEQ multiplex PCR using 35 Vbeta forward primers and 13 Jbeta reverse primers. The study at large found these results: Compared with normal scalp, lesional scalp, particularly in alopecia totalis/universalis, had higher clonality and more expanded CD8+ clones, which suggests antigenic drive. Shared TCR sequences between patients were less evident than in mice, which may be partly attributable to HLA diversity in the patient population. Scalp TCR repertoire analysis is complicated because resident alphabeta T cells in normal human skin are also sequenced, whereas mouse skin is dominated by gammadelta T cells.

A note on this clone: Its antigen is currently not known. One base away there is no much larger clone; base qualities are not given.

Interpreted using the paper, the time point label stands for: baseline before oral tofacitinib. Lesional scalp punch biopsies and peripheral blood were collected from alopecia areata patients. PBMCs were separated by density centrifugation and stained for CD3, CD4 and CD8, after which CD4+ and CD8+ T cells were sorted on a FACSAria. The method was the immunoSEQ multiplex PCR assay. For TCR sequencing, RNA was extracted from every sample and reverse transcribed into cDNA to serve as template. First-strand cDNA was synthesized with SuperScript III using a 2:1 mix of oligo-dT and random hexamers. A synthetic immune receptor repertoire was used to measure amplification bias, and any remaining bias was corrected computationally. Under the source paper's analysis protocol: Raw reads were preprocessed to remove errors, and CDR3 was defined by IMGT conventions from the conserved cysteine to phenylalanine. Clonality was computed as 1 minus the Shannon entropy, with the entropy normalized by log2 of the number of productive unique TCRs. Whether scalp clones were CD4 or CD8 was inferred by matching scalp TCRbeta sequences against CD4 and CD8 repertoires sorted from blood. Held by TCRdb, this immuneACCESS table contains in-frame sequences only and omits some clones. Under half of the omission traces to an unresolved V gene where checked; the cause of the rest is unknown. The DNA gave D and trimming, while V, J and clone size come from that table. In this sample the table shows 60,000 to 70,000 clones, about half of which occur a single time. The top ten constitute 15% to 20% of the sample.

The origin of this receptor is a human donor with alopecia areata. The sample was CD8+ T cells sorted from blood, taken at week 0.

Here is the DNA: TGCGCCAGCAGCCTCGCTAGGAAGGCCTACAATGAGCAGTTCTTC. It encodes CASSLARKAYNEQFF. This chain is built from TRBV10-1 and TRBJ2-1; the D gene lacks a confident call. From cysteine to phenylalanine, the CDR3 is 15 amino acids long. This entry keeps only the CDR3 DNA: 45 bases, framed from base 1. The germline ends are 14 bases apart after V is trimmed by 6 bases and J by 2 bases. From the germline V gene (reference sequence), CDR1 is WNHNN and CDR2 is SYGVQD.